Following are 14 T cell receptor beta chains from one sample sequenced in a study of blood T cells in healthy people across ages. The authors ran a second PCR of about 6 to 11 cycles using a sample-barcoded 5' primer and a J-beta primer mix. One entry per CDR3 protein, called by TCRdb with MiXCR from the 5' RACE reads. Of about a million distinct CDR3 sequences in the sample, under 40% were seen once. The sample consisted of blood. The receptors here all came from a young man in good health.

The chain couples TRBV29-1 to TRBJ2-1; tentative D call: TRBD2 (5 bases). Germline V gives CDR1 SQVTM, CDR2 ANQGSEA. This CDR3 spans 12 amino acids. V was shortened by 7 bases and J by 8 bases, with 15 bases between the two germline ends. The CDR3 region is CSASPSGDEQFF. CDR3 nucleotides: TGCAGCGCCAGTCCGTCCGGGGATGAGCAGTTCTTC.

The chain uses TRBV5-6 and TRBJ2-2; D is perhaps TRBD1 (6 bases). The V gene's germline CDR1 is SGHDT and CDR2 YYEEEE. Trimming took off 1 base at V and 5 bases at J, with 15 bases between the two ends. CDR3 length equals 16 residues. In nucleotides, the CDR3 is TGTGCCAGCAGCTTGAAGCTGACAGGTTGGACCGGGGAGCTGTTTTTT. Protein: CASSLKLTGWTGELFF. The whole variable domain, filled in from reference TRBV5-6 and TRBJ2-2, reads DAGVTQSPTHLIKTRGQQVTLRCSPKSGHDTVSWYQQALGQGPQFIFQYYEEEERQRGNFPDRFSGHQFPNYSSELNVNALLLGDSALYLCASSLKLTGWTGELFFGEGSRLTVL.

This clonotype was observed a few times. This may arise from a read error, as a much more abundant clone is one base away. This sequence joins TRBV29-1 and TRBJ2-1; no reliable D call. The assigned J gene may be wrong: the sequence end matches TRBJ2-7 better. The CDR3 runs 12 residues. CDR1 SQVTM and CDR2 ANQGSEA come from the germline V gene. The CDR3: CSAPLAINEQYF. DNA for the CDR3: TGCAGCGCCCCCCTGGCGATCAATGAGCAGTACTTC.

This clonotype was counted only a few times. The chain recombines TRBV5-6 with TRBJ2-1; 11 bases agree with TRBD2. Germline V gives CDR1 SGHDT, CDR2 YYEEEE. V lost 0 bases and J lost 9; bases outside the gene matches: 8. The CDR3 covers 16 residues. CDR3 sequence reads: CASSLVRTSGLAEQFF. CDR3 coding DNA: TGTGCCAGCAGCTTGGTAAGGACTAGCGGGCTAGCTGAGCAGTTCTTC.

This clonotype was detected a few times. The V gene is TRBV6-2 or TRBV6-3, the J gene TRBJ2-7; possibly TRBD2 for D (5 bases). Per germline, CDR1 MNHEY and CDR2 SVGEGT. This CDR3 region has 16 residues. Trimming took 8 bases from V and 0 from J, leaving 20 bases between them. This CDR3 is CASGLDPSGSSYEQYF. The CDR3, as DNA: TGTGCCAGCGGCCTTGATCCTTCGGGGAGCTCCTACGAGCAGTACTTC.

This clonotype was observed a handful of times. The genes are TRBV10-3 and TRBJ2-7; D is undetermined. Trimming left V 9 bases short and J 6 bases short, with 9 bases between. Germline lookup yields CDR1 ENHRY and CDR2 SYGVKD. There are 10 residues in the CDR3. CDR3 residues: CAIGVVEQYF. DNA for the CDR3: TGTGCCATAGGAGTGGTCGAGCAGTACTTC.

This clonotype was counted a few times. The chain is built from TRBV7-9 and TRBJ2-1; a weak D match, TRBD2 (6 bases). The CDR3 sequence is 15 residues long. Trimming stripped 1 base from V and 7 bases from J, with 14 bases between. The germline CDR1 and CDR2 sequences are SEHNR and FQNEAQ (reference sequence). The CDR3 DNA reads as TGTGCCAGCAGCTTAGTGCGACTAGAAAGTAATGAGCAGTTCTTC. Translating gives CASSLVRLESNEQFF.

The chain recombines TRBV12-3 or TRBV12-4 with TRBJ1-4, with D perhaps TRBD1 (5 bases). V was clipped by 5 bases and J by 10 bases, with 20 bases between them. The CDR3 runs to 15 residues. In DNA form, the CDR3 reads TGTGCCAGCAGTCTGACGGCAGGGCCGAACGGAAAACTGTTTTTT. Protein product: CASSLTAGPNGKLFF.

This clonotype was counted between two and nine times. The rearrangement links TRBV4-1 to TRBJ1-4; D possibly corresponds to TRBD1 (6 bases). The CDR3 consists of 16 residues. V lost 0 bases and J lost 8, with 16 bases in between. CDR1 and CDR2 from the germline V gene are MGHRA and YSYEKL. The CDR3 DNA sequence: TGCGCCAGCAGCCAAGATTTCAGGGCGGGGGGCGAAAAACTGTTTTTT. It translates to CASSQDFRAGGEKLFF.

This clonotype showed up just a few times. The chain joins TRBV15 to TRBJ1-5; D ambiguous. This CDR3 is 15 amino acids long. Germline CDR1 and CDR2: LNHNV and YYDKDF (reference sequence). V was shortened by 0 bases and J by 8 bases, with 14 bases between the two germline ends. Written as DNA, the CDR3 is TGTGCCACCAGCAGAGATATCGGCCTGAATGAGCCCCAGCATTTT. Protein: CATSRDIGLNEPQHF.

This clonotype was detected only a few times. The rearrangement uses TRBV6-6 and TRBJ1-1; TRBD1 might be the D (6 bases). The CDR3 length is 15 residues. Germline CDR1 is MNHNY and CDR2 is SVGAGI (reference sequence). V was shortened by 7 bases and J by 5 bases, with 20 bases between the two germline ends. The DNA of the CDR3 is TGTGCCAGCACCCCAGGAACAGGGTTGCGGACTGAAGCTTTCTTT. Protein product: CASTPGTGLRTEAFF.

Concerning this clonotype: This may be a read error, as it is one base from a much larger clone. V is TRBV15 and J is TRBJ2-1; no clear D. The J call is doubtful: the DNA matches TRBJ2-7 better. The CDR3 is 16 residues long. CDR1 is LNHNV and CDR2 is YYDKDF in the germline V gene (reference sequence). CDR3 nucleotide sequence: TGTGCCACCAGCAGAGATATATCCAGCTCCTACAATGAGCAGTACTTC. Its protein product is CATSRDISSSYNEQYF.

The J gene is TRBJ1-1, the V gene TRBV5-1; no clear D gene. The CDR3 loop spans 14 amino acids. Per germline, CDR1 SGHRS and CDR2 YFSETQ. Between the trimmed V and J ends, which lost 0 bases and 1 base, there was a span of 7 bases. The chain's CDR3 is CASSLAPANTEAFF. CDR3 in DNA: TGCGCCAGCAGCTTGGCCCCGGCGAACACTGAAGCTTTCTTT.

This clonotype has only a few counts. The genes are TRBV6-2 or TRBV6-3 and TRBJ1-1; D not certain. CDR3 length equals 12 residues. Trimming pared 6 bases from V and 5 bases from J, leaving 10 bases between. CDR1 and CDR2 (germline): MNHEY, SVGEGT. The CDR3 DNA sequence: TGTGCCAGCAGCCACACCCAGACTGAAGCTTTCTTT. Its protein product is CASSHTQTEAFF.